This is a list of T cell receptor beta chains from one sample in a study of blood T cells in healthy people across ages. TCRdb analysed the 5' RACE reads with MiXCR anew, one entry per CDR3 protein. The sample has fewer than 750,000 distinct CDR3 sequences; roughly half are singletons. Material for sequencing was blood. Source of these receptors: a woman aged 80 or over in good health. Each CDR3 is given with its conserved first and last residue. D genes are given only for firm matches. A clone size is listed for some rows: how often the clone was seen (once, few, many), or a class if it is expanded.

j_call: TRBJ1-1
clone_size: -
v_call: TRBV20-1
d_call: -
cdr3_aa: CSVSPGSSTEAFF
cdr3_nt: TGCAGTGTTAGCCCGGGTTCATCCACTGAAGCTTTCTTT

j_call: TRBJ2-5
clone_size: -
v_call: TRBV5-1
d_call: TRBD1
cdr3_aa: CASSPTGQVRLETQYF
cdr3_nt: TGCGCCAGCAGCCCGACCGGACAGGTTCGGTTGGAGACCCAGTACTTC

j_call: TRBJ1-2
clone_size: -
v_call: TRBV20-1
d_call: -
cdr3_aa: CSAKEPVRAYGYTF
cdr3_nt: TGCAGTGCTAAAGAGCCAGTAAGGGCCTATGGCTACACCTTC

j_call: TRBJ2-5
clone_size: -
v_call: TRBV29-1
d_call: TRBD1
cdr3_aa: CGGGTGNNEQYF
cdr3_nt: TGCGGCGGAGGGACAGGGAACAATGAGCAGTACTTC

j_call: TRBJ2-5
clone_size: many
v_call: TRBV10-3
d_call: -
cdr3_aa: CAISESSSQETQYF
cdr3_nt: TGTGCCATCAGTGAGTCCTCATCTCAAGAGACCCAGTACTTC

j_call: TRBJ2-5
clone_size: many
v_call: TRBV12-3/TRBV12-4
d_call: TRBD2
cdr3_aa: CASSFQPTSGRRETQYF
cdr3_nt: TGTGCCAGCAGTTTTCAACCGACTAGCGGGAGACGTGAGACCCAGTACTTC

j_call: TRBJ2-1
clone_size: -
v_call: TRBV2
d_call: TRBD1
cdr3_aa: CASNIQGATSNEQFF
cdr3_nt: TGTGCCAGCAACATCCAGGGGGCTACTTCCAATGAGCAGTTCTTC

j_call: TRBJ2-2
clone_size: -
v_call: TRBV5-6
d_call: -
cdr3_aa: CASRKDRNTGELFF
cdr3_nt: TGTGCCAGCAGGAAGGACAGAAACACCGGGGAGCTGTTTTTT

j_call: TRBJ2-3
clone_size: few
v_call: TRBV5-1
d_call: TRBD2
cdr3_aa: CASSLGSGGAVDTQYF
cdr3_nt: TGCGCCAGCAGCTTGGGGAGCGGGGGGGCCGTAGATACGCAGTATTTT

j_call: TRBJ2-3
clone_size: -
v_call: TRBV7-9
d_call: -
cdr3_aa: CASSPPTRSDTQYF
cdr3_nt: TGTGCCAGCAGCCCCCCGACCCGCTCCGATACGCAGTATTTT

j_call: TRBJ2-1
clone_size: once
v_call: TRBV20-1
d_call: TRBD2
cdr3_aa: CSARGGWTSRSSYNGQFF
cdr3_nt: TGCAGTGCTAGAGGGGGGTGGACTAGCAGAAGCTCCTACAATGGGCAGTTCTTC

j_call: TRBJ2-1
clone_size: many
v_call: TRBV6-6
d_call: TRBD2
cdr3_aa: CASFKRGSEQFF
cdr3_nt: TGTGCCAGTTTTAAGCGGGGGAGTGAGCAGTTCTTC

j_call: TRBJ2-1
clone_size: -
v_call: TRBV7-8
d_call: TRBD2
cdr3_aa: CASSHLSGSGNEQFF
cdr3_nt: TGTGCCAGCAGCCATCTTAGCGGGTCGGGGAATGAGCAGTTCTTC

j_call: TRBJ1-5
clone_size: few
v_call: TRBV28
d_call: -
cdr3_aa: CASFRGLGQPQHF
cdr3_nt: TGTGCCTCCTTCCGGGGCCTCGGGCAGCCCCAGCATTTT

j_call: TRBJ2-1
clone_size: many
v_call: TRBV7-9
d_call: TRBD2
cdr3_aa: CASSLALGLAGDEQFF
cdr3_nt: TGTGCCAGCAGCTTAGCCCTGGGACTAGCGGGGGATGAGCAGTTCTTC

j_call: TRBJ2-4
clone_size: many
v_call: TRBV20-1
d_call: -
cdr3_aa: CSARRSENIQYF
cdr3_nt: TGCAGTGCTAGGAGGAGCGAAAACATTCAGTACTTC

j_call: TRBJ1-2
clone_size: few
v_call: TRBV11-3
d_call: -
cdr3_aa: CASSLPEGFYGYTF
cdr3_nt: TGTGCCAGCAGCCTCCCCGAGGGGTTTTATGGCTACACCTTC

j_call: TRBJ2-2
clone_size: many
v_call: TRBV10-3
d_call: -
cdr3_aa: CAISEDGGHTGELFF
cdr3_nt: TGTGCCATCAGTGAAGACGGGGGGCACACCGGGGAGCTGTTTTTT

j_call: TRBJ2-7
clone_size: many
v_call: TRBV2
d_call: TRBD2
cdr3_aa: CASNPTSGFYEQYF
cdr3_nt: TGTGCCTCCAATCCGACTAGCGGATTCTACGAGCAGTACTTC

j_call: TRBJ2-1
clone_size: -
v_call: TRBV15
d_call: -
cdr3_aa: CATSTIAQGRPNNEQFF
cdr3_nt: TGTGCCACCAGCACCATCGCGCAGGGGCGACCAAACAATGAGCAGTTCTTC

j_call: TRBJ2-5
clone_size: -
v_call: TRBV7-3
d_call: -
cdr3_aa: CAGSRRSGEGIQETQYF
cdr3_nt: TGTGCCGGCAGCCGACGGAGTGGCGAGGGGATCCAAGAGACCCAGTACTTC

j_call: TRBJ1-5
clone_size: few
v_call: TRBV20-1
d_call: -
cdr3_aa: CSAAEQAAGNQPQHF
cdr3_nt: TGCAGTGCCGCCGAACAGGCGGCGGGCAATCAGCCCCAGCATTTT